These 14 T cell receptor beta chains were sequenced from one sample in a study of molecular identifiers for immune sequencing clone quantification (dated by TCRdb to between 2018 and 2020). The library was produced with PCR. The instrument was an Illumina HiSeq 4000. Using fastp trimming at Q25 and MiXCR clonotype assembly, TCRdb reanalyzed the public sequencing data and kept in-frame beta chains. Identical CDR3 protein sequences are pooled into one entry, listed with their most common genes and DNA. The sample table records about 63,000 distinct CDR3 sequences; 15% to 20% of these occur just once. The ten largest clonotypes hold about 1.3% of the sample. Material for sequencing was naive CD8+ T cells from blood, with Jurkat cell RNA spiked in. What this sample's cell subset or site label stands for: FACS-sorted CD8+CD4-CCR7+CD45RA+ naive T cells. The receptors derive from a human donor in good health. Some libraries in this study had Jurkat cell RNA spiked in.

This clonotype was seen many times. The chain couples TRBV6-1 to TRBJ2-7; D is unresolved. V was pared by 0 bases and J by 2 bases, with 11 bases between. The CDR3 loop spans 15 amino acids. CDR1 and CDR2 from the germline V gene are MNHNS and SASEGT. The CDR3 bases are TGTGCCAGCAGTGAAGCTATCCAGCTAGCCTACGAGCAGTACTTC. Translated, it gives CASSEAIQLAYEQYF.

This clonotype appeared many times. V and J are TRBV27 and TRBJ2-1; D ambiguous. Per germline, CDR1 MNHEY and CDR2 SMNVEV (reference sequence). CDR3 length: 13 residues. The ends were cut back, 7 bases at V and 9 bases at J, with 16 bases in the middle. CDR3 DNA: TGTGCCAGCATTGATCTTTCTACGGGTGAGCAGTTCTTC. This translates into CASIDLSTGEQFF.

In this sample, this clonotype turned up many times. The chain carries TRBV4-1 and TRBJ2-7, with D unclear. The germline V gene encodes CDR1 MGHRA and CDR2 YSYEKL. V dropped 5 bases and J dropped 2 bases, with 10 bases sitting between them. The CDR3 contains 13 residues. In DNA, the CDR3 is TGCGCCAGCAGCAACGGAGAGACCTACGAGCAGTACTTC. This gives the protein CASSNGETYEQYF.

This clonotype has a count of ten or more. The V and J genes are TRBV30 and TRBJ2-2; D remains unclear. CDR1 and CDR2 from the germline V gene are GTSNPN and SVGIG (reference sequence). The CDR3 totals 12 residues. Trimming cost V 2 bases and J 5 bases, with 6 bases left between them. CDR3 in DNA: TGTGCCTGGAGTAAAATAACCGGGGAGCTGTTTTTT. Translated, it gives CAWSKITGELFF.

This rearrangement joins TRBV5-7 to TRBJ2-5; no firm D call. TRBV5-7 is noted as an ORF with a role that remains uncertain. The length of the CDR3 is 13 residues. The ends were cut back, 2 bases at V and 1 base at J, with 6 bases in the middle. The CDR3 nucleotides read TGTGCCAGCAGCTTTAACAGCCAAGAGACCCAGTACTTC. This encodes CASSFNSQETQYF.

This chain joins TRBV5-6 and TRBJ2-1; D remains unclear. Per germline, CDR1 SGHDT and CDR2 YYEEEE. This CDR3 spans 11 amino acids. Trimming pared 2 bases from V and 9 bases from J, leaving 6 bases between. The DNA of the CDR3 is TGTGCCAGCAGCTTACCGTTTGAGCAGTTCTTC. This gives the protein CASSLPFEQFF. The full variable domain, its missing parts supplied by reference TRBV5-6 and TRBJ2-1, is DAGVTQSPTHLIKTRGQQVTLRCSPKSGHDTVSWYQQALGQGPQFIFQYYEEEERQRGNFPDRFSGHQFPNYSSELNVNALLLGDSALYLCASSLPFEQFFGPGTRLTVL.

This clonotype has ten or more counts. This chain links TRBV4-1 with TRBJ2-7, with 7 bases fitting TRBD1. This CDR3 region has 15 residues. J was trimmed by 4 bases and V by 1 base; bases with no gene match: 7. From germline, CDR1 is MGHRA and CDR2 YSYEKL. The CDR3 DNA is TGCGCCAGCAGCCAAGGACAGGGTGTAGTTTACGAGCAGTACTTC. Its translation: CASSQGQGVVYEQYF.

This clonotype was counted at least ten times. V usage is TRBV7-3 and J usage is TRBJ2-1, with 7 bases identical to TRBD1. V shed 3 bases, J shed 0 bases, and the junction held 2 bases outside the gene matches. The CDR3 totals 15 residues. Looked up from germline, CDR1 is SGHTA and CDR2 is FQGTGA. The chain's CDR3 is CASSLTGPSYNEQFF. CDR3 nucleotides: TGTGCCAGCAGCTTGACAGGGCCCTCCTACAATGAGCAGTTCTTC.

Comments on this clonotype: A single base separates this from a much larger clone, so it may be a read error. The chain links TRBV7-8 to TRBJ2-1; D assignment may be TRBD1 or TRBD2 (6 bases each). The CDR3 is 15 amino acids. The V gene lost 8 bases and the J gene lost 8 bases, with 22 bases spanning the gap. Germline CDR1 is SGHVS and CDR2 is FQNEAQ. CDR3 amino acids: CASAVMRGAMDEQFF. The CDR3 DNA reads TGTGCCAGCGCCGTAATGAGGGGGGCTATGGATGAGCAGTTCTTC.

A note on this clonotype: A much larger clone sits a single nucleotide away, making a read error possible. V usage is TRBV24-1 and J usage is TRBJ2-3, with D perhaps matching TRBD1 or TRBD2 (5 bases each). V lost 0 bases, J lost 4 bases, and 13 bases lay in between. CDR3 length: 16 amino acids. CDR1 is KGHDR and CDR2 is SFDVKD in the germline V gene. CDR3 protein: CATSDLRDPYADTQYF. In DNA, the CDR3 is TGTGCCACCAGTGATTTGCGGGACCCATACGCAGATACGCAGTATTTT.

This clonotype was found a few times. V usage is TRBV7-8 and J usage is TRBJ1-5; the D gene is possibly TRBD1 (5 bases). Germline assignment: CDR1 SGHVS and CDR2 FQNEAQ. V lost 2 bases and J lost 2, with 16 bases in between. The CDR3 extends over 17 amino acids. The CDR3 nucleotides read TGTGCCAGCAGCTTATCGGGGGGGGGAGGAGGCAATCAGCCCCAGCATTTT. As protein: CASSLSGGGGGNQPQHF.

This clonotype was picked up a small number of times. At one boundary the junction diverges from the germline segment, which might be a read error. DNA for the CDR3: TGTGCCAACAGCTTTTTAGTCGGAACTGAAGCTTTCTTT. It translates to CANSFLVGTEAFF. The chain combines TRBV7-9 with TRBJ1-1, with no clear D. In germline, CDR1 is SEHNR, CDR2 FQNEAQ (reference sequence). The CDR3 extends over 13 amino acids.

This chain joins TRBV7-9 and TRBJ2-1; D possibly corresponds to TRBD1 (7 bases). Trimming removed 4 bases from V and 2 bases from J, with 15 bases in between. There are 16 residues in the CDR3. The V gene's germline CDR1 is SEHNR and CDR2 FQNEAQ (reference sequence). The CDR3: CASSSQGGGTYNEQFF. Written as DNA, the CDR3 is TGTGCCAGCAGCTCCCAGGGGGGTGGGACCTACAATGAGCAGTTCTTC.

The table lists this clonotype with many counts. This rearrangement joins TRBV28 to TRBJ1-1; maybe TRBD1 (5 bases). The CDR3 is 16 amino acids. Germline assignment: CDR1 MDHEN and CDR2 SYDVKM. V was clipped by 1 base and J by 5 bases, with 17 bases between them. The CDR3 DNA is TGTGCCAGCAGTTTATTGTCCACCGAGGGGAATACTGAAGCTTTCTTT. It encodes CASSLLSTEGNTEAFF.